The rows below give T cell receptor beta chains drawn from one sample of a study of human thymus T cells. The table came from immunoSEQ multiplex PCR; TCRdb's copy has only in-frame clones and leaves some out. Of about 78,000 clones listed, 95% to 98% are singletons. Sequencing input: thymus tissue. The receptors stem from a boy younger than two with a congenital heart defect but otherwise immunologically healthy. Both conserved end residues are part of each CDR3. D genes are given only for firm matches. Size tells how often a clone was seen (once, few, many) or the class of an expanded clone, and some rows leave it out.

>TRBJ2-5|NA|NA|TRBV4-2
TGTGCCAGCAGCCGTCCCCAGTACCAAGAGACCCAGTACTTC
CASSRPQYQETQYF
>TRBJ1-5|NA|NA|TRBV18
TGTGCCAGCTCACTTGAGTTGAGCAATCAGCCCCAGCATTTT
CASSLELSNQPQHF
>TRBJ2-1|TRBD1|NA|TRBV19
TGTGCCACCCATAAGGGGGCTAGCCAGGTACATGAGCAGTTCTTC
CATHKGASQVHEQFF
>TRBJ1-2|NA|NA|TRBV7-4
TGTGCCAGCAGCTTAACGGGAATCTATGGCTACACCTTC
CASSLTGIYGYTF
>TRBJ2-2|NA|NA|TRBV11-3
TGTGCCAGCAGACTAAATAGAGGAGCGGAGTCCGGGGAGCTGTTTTTT
CASRLNRGAESGELFF
>TRBJ1-3|TRBD1|NA|TRBV7-9
TGTGCCAGCAGCTTTGACAGGGATGGAAACACCATATATTTT
CASSFDRDGNTIYF
>TRBJ1-3|NA|NA|TRBV14
TGTGCCAGCAGCCGCGGGAGACAGGTGGACTCTGGAAACACCATATATTTT
CASSRGRQVDSGNTIYF
>TRBJ1-4|NA|once|TRBV19
TGTGCCAGTAGTGGGCACGGGGAAAATGAAAAACTGTTTTTT
CASSGHGENEKLFF
>TRBJ2-6|NA|NA|TRBV28
TGTGCCAGCAGTTTAAGTGGGGCCAACGTCCTGACTTTC
CASSLSGANVLTF
>TRBJ1-5|NA|NA|TRBV5-1
TGCGCCAGCAGCTTGGGACGCCAGGGTGACAATCAGCCCCAGCATTTT
CASSLGRQGDNQPQHF
>TRBJ1-1|NA|NA|TRBV6-6
TGTGCCAGCAGTTACAGGGCCGACAGACCCAACACTGAAGCTTTCTTT
CASSYRADRPNTEAFF
>TRBJ2-1|NA|NA|TRBV29-1
TGCAGCGTCCTGCGGAGGGAACGGAACAATGAGCAGTTCTTC
CSVLRRERNNEQFF
>TRBJ2-1|TRBD2|NA|TRBV19
TGTGCCAGTAGGCCTACCGGCGTTAGCGGGTCTTACAATGAGCAGTTCTTC
CASRPTGVSGSYNEQFF
>TRBJ2-7|NA|NA|TRBV11-1
TGTGCCAGCAGCCATGCTTTCGAGCAGTACTTC
CASSHAFEQYF
>TRBJ1-1|NA|NA|TRBV5-8
TGTGCCAGCAGCTTCTGGGGGGACACCATGAACACTGAAGCTTTCTTT
CASSFWGDTMNTEAFF
>TRBJ2-2|NA|NA|TRBV28
TGTGCCAGCAGTCCGACGGGGGGGGAGCTGTTTTTT
CASSPTGGELFF
>TRBJ1-1|NA|NA|TRBV29-1
TGCAGCTCCACCAAAATCCAAGGGACTGAAGCTTTCTTT
CSSTKIQGTEAFF
>TRBJ2-3|NA|few|TRBV4-2
TGTGCCAGCAGCCAAGGGCCGGGTAATACGCAGTATTTT
CASSQGPGNTQYF
>TRBJ1-1|NA|NA|TRBV6-1
TGTGCCAGCAGTGAAGGGGGACGTAACACTGAAGCTTTCTTT
CASSEGGRNTEAFF
>TRBJ2-3|NA|NA|TRBV25-1
TGTGCCAGCAGACACGGACAGAGCACAGATACGCAGTATTTT
CASRHGQSTDTQYF
>TRBJ2-7|TRBD1|NA|TRBV28
TGTGCCAGCAGTTTTAGTGACAGGGGAACTGGCGAGCAGTACTTC
CASSFSDRGTGEQYF
>TRBJ2-7|NA|NA|TRBV19
TGTGCCAGTAGTAACCGGGACTCCCACGAGCAGTACTTC
CASSNRDSHEQYF
>TRBJ1-2|TRBD1|NA|TRBV4-1
TGCGCCAGCAGCCGATCGACAGGGAATCTCTATGGCTACACCTTC
CASSRSTGNLYGYTF
>TRBJ2-5|TRBD2|NA|TRBV28
TGTGCCAGCAGTTCGGGACTATTGGTAAAAGAGACCCAGTACTTC
CASSSGLLVKETQYF
>TRBJ2-3|NA|NA|TRBV10-2
TGCGCCAGCATAAGGGCAGACCCCCCTAGCACAGATACGCAGTATTTT
CASIRADPPSTDTQYF
>TRBJ2-1|TRBD2|NA|TRBV9
TGTGCCAGCAGCGTTCTAGCGGGGGGCTCCTACAATGAGCAGTTCTTC
CASSVLAGGSYNEQFF
>TRBJ2-7|TRBD2|NA|TRBV6-5
TGTGCCAGCAGTCAACCGGGCGGGAGGGCCTACGAGCAGTACTTC
CASSQPGGRAYEQYF
>TRBJ2-2|TRBD2|NA|TRBV10-1
TGCGCCAGCAGTGAGTCCTTCTTGGCCTTTGGAGCGACTAGCGGGAGGGCGAACACCGGGGAGCTGTTTTTT
CASSESFLAFGATSGRANTGELFF
>TRBJ2-1|NA|once|TRBV19
TGTGCCAGTAGTATAGAATCGAGATCCCGCTCCTACAATGAGCAGTTCTTC
CASSIESRSRSYNEQFF
>TRBJ2-3|TRBD2|NA|TRBV5-1
TGCGCCAGCAGCTGGACTAGCGGGAATTGGACAGATACGCAGTATTTT
CASSWTSGNWTDTQYF
>TRBJ2-2|NA|once|TRBV5-8
TGTGCCAGCAGGCCCTGGCGTGAGGGGAACACCGGGGAGCTGTTTTTT
CASRPWREGNTGELFF
>TRBJ1-2|NA|NA|TRBV19
TGTGCCAGTAGTATTATGGGCTGGTTCCCACCAAACTATGGCTACACCTTC
CASSIMGWFPPNYGYTF
>TRBJ1-6|TRBD1|NA|TRBV9
TGTGCCAGCAGCGGAGGGACAGGGTGGTCCTATAATTCACCCCTCCACTTT
CASSGGTGWSYNSPLHF
>TRBJ2-7|TRBD1|once|TRBV6-1
TGTGCCAGCAGTGAGGGGCCCCACAGGGGCACGGTCGACGAGCAGTACTTC
CASSEGPHRGTVDEQYF
>TRBJ1-3|NA|NA|TRBV5-1
TGCGCCAGCAGCTTAGGGGGTTTTGGAAACACCATATATTTT
CASSLGGFGNTIYF
>TRBJ1-2|NA|NA|TRBV19
TGTGCCAGTAGTATTCTCCGGGGGAATGGCTACACCTTC
CASSILRGNGYTF
>TRBJ1-5|NA|NA|TRBV19
TGTGCCAGTAGTATCCACAGGACGAGCAATCAGCCCCAGCATTTT
CASSIHRTSNQPQHF
>TRBJ1-1|TRBD1|NA|TRBV7-6
TGTGCCAGCAGCTCCTACAGGGGTGAAGCTTTCTTT
CASSSYRGEAFF
>TRBJ1-1|TRBD1|NA|TRBV27
TGTGCCAGCCAGGACAGGGGGCGCAGGAGGGGCACTGAAGCTTTCTTT
CASQDRGRRRGTEAFF
>TRBJ2-7|TRBD1|NA|TRBV11-2
TGTGCCAGCAGCTCTAACCGGGACAGGGGAGCCTACGAGCAGTACTTC
CASSSNRDRGAYEQYF
>TRBJ1-1|TRBD1|NA|TRBV6-4
TGTGCCAGCAGTGCGGTAGGGGGCTCGAACACTGAAGCTTTCTTT
CASSAVGGSNTEAFF
>TRBJ2-7|TRBD2|NA|TRBV5-6
TGTGCCAGCAGCTGGGGGGGTCAGTACGAGCAGTACTTC
CASSWGGQYEQYF
>TRBJ1-3|TRBD1|NA|TRBV30
TGTGCCTGGAGTGTCCCGACAGGGTCAGGATCTGGAAACACCATATATTTT
CAWSVPTGSGSGNTIYF
>TRBJ2-7|NA|once|TRBV4-3
TGCGCCAGCAGTCACAAGTGGGGGTACGAGCAGTACTTC
CASSHKWGYEQYF
>TRBJ1-1|NA|NA|TRBV4-3
TGCGCCAGCAGCCAAGCGGGGAGGACTGAAGCTTTCTTT
CASSQAGRTEAFF
>TRBJ2-2|TRBD2|NA|TRBV10-3
TGTGCCATCAGTATAGCGGGGGAGCACACCGGGGAGCTGTTTTTT
CAISIAGEHTGELFF
>TRBJ2-7|TRBD2|once|TRBV6-1
TGTGCCAGCAGGGGTGGGCTAGCGGGAAGTTACGAGCAGTACTTC
CASRGGLAGSYEQYF
>TRBJ1-4|NA|NA|TRBV9
TGTGCCAGCAGCGCATCGACAGCTGAAAAACTGTTTTTT
CASSASTAEKLFF
>TRBJ1-2|TRBD1|NA|TRBV27
TGTGCCAGCAGCCCCGACAGGGGACTCTATGGCTACACCTTC
CASSPDRGLYGYTF
>TRBJ2-6|NA|NA|TRBV14
TGTGCCAGCAGCCGAGAGGGGAACTCCAGCTCTGGGGCCAACGTCCTGACTTTC
CASSREGNSSSGANVLTF
>TRBJ2-4|TRBD2|NA|TRBV7-2
TGTGCCAGCAGCCCCAGACTAGCGAATTTAGCCAAAAACATTCAGTACTTC
CASSPRLANLAKNIQYF
>TRBJ2-3|NA|NA|TRBV18
TGTGCCAGCTCTCCTCATCAGGGGTTGGCAGATACGCAGTATTTT
CASSPHQGLADTQYF
>TRBJ2-7|TRBD2|NA|TRBV6-5
TGTGCCAGCTTCGGGGGGGACTACGAGCAGTACTTC
CASFGGDYEQYF
>TRBJ1-4|TRBD1|NA|TRBV5-1
TGCGCCAGCAGCTTGACCCAAACAGGGGCGGGTTTGAGGGAAAAACTGTTTTTT
CASSLTQTGAGLREKLFF
>TRBJ2-2|TRBD2|NA|TRBV11-1
TGTGCCAGCAGAAACGCGGGAGGATTTTACACCGGGGAGCTGTTTTTT
CASRNAGGFYTGELFF
>TRBJ2-1|NA|NA|TRBV6-1
TGTGCCAGCAGTGAAGGAGAAGATGGAGATTCCAGCTCCTACAATGAGCAGTTCTTC
CASSEGEDGDSSSYNEQFF
>TRBJ1-6|NA|NA|TRBV4-2
TGTGCCAGCAGCCAAAAAAGCACCCAGACCTCAAGCTCCTATAATTCACCCCTCCACTTT
CASSQKSTQTSSSYNSPLHF
>TRBJ1-4|NA|once|TRBV15
TGTGCCACCAGCTCCACCCCCGCCACCATCGCAACTAATGAAAAACTGTTTTTT
CATSSTPATIATNEKLFF
>TRBJ2-7|NA|NA|TRBV21-1
TGTGCCAGCAGGTCGACCCTTTTAACGTACTTC
CASRSTLLTYF
>TRBJ2-5|NA|NA|TRBV6-5
TGTGCCAGCAGTTGGCGACGAGGCCAAGAGACCCAGTACTTC
CASSWRRGQETQYF